The entry that follows covers one T cell receptor (beta chain) sequence. Its specificity is unknown. The data derive from a study of cytomegalovirus exposure and HLA in healthy donors. Regarding the study as a whole: The classifier, whose performance was assessed in both the original and validation cohorts, reportedly diagnosed cytomegalovirus status with high specificity and sensitivity.

60 Vbeta and 13 Jbeta primers were used in PCR. Here immunoSEQ multiplex PCR was the method, and the copy in TCRdb shows in-frame clones only, minus some. This sample has 110,000 or so clones, with 81% found just once. CDR1 and CDR2 from the germline V gene are SGDLS and YYNGEE. Trimming cost V 3 bases and J 0 bases, with 17 bases left between them. This CDR3 contains 17 residues. The TCR was taken from a woman in her 30s in good health and CMV-seronegative. Sequencing was done on a sample of PBMCs. The chain links TRBV9 to TRBJ2-3; D possibly corresponds to TRBD2 (6 bases). CDR3 protein: CASSAYGSGPSTDTQYF. The CDR3 nucleotides are TGTGCCAGCAGCGCCTACGGTAGCGGACCGAGCACAGATACGCAGTATTTT.